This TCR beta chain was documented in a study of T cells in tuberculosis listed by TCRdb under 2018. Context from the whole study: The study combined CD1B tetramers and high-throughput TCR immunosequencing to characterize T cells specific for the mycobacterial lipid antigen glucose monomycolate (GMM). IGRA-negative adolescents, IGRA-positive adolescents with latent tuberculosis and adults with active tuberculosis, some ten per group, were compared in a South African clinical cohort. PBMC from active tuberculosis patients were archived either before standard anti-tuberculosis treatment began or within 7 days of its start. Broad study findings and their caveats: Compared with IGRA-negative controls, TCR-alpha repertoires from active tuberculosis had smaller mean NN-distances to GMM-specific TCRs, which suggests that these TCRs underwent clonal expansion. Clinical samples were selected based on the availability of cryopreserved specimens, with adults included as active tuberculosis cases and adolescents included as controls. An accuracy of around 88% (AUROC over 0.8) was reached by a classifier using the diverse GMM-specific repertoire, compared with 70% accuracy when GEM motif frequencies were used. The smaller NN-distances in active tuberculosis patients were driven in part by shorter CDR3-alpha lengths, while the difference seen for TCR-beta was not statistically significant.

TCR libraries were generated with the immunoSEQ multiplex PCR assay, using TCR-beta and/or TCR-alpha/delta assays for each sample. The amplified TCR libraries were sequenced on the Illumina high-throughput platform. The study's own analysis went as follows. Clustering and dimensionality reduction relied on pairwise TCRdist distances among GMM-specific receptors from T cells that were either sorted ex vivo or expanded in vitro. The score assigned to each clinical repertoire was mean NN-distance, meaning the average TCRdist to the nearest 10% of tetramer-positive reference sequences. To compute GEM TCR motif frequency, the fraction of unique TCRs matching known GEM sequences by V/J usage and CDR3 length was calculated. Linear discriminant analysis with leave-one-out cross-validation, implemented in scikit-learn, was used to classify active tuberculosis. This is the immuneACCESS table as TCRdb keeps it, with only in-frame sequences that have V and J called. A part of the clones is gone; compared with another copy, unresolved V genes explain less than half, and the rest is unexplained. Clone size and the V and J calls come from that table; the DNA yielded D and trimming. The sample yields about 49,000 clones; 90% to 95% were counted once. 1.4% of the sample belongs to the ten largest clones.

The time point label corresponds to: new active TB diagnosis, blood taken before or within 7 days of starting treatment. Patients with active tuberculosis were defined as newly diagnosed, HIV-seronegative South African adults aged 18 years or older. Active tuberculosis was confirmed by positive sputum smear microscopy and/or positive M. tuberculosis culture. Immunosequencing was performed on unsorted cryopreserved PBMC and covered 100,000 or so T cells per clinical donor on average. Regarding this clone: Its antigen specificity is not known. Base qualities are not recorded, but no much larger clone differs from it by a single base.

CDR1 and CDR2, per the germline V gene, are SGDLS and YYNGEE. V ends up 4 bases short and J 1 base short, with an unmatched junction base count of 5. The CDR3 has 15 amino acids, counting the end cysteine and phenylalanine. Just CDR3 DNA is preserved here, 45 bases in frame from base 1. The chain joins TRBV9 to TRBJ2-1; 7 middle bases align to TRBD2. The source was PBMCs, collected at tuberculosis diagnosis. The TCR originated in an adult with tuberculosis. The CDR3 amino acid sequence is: CASSQMGGSYNEQFF. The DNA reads TGTGCCAGCAGCCAGATGGGAGGGTCCTACAATGAGCAGTTCTTC.